This T cell receptor (beta chain) was found in a study of T-cell memory formation after mild COVID-19. Turning to the study itself: For the most part, TCR clusters were specific to one donor.

TCRdb reprocessed the 5' RACE reads via MiXCR and lists one record per CDR3 protein. The sample has roughly 370,000 distinct CDR3 sequences; about 16% are singletons. CDR3 length: 16 residues. V lost 4 bases and J lost 0, with 14 bases in between. Germline V gives CDR1 SGHKS, CDR2 YYEKEE (reference sequence). General study results and limits: Some SARS-CoV-2-responding clones were already detected in memory before infection. CD4+ contracting clones were mainly CM and EM; CD8+ ones, EMRA. While clones contracting from day 15 to 85 were balanced between CD4 and CD8, later expanders leaned CD4+.

The table lists this clonotype with many counts. Its specificity is not known. The clonotype comes from a man aged 18 to 29 who had mild COVID-19 (a few samples of this study predate the infection). Cell type and time point are not known. The sequenced material came from PBMCs or a T cell subset sorted from them (not recorded which). The chain employs TRBV5-5 and TRBJ1-5, with D unresolved. CDR3 bases: TGTGCCAGCAGCCTCCCGCCGGGTTATAGCAATCAGCCCCAGCATTTT. The encoded protein is CASSLPPGYSNQPQHF.